This T cell receptor (beta chain) was sequenced for a study of blood T cell repertoires in COVID-19. This clone has just one count. Generated by immunoSEQ multiplex PCR, the TCRdb table keeps only in-frame clones and is missing some. The sample lists around 31,000 clones, more than 85% occurring once. Germline-derived CDR1 and CDR2 are MNHEY and SVGEGT. This CDR3 is built from 15 residues. The V end was cut by 0 bases, the J end by 3 bases, with 11 bases between. The V gene is TRBV6-2 or TRBV6-3, the J gene TRBJ1-2, with unresolved D. The source of this sequence is a man between 60 and 75 years old with acute or convalescent COVID-19. Sample: peripheral blood. In DNA, the CDR3 is TGTGCCAGCAGTTACTCGAGGCGGTCTGACTATGGCTACACCTTC. Amino acid sequence: CASSYSRRSDYGYTF.